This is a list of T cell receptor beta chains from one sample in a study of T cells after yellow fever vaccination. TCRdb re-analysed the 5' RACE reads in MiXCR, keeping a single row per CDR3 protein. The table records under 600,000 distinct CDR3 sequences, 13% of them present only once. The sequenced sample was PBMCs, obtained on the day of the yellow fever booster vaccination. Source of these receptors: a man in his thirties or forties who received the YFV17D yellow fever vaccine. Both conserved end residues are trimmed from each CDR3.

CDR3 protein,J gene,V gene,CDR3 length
ASRPQGTTEAF,TRBJ1-1,TRBV6-2/TRBV6-3,11
ATSVRQNTGELF,TRBJ2-2,TRBV24-1,12
ASSDFSGGGTDTQY,TRBJ2-3,TRBV25-1,14
ASSSGPGQGNIQY,TRBJ2-4,TRBV7-2,13
ASSRDRHHEQF,TRBJ2-1,TRBV7-9,11
SARVTGGQPQH,TRBJ1-5,TRBV20-1,11
SATGQGMGNEQF,TRBJ2-1,TRBV20-1,12
AGEGPYGYT,TRBJ1-2,TRBV30,9
ASSLDRGWQETQY,TRBJ2-5,TRBV5-1,13
ASSADRDGNTIY,TRBJ1-3,TRBV9,12
SASRSSGMGEQF,TRBJ2-1,TRBV20-1,12
SAGRTSGTRLADTQY,TRBJ2-3,TRBV20-1,15
ATSRDYLAGGYGYT,TRBJ1-2,TRBV15,14
ASSGGLADHNEQF,TRBJ2-1,TRBV9,13
ASSQVRSGRNEQF,TRBJ2-1,TRBV3-1,13
ASSLMSGGELF,TRBJ2-2,TRBV7-9,11
ASSFATGNQPQH,TRBJ1-5,TRBV7-2,12
ASSPRVFSGTDTQY,TRBJ2-3,TRBV4-2,14
ASSYSPEEKLF,TRBJ1-4,TRBV6-5,11
ASSLLGGYNEQF,TRBJ2-1,TRBV7-9,12
AWSVLLRQGRGYT,TRBJ1-2,TRBV30,13
SASRAGPYLDEQF,TRBJ2-1,TRBV20-1,13
ASSQDEGSPGP,TRBJ1-2,TRBV4-3,11
ASGFEGRGTGELF,TRBJ2-2,TRBV12-5,13